These 27 T cell receptor beta chains share one sample of origin, sequenced in a study of blood T cells in healthy people across ages (dated by TCRdb to between 2015 and 2016). Library prep was done by 5' RACE. Sequenced on an Illumina HiSeq 2500. A second roughly 6 to 12 cycle PCR used a sample-barcoded 5' primer and a J-beta primer mix. TCRdb trimmed the raw reads at Q25, called clones with MiXCR and kept productive beta chains. Rows are unified per CDR3 protein, each entry keeping the most common DNA and genes. The sample contains 1.4 million or so distinct CDR3 sequences, approximately 43% of them found a single time. The top ten constitute less than 5% of the sample. The sample was blood. The source is a woman in her late teens or twenties in good health.

This clonotype was detected only a few times. This chain connects TRBV7-8 to TRBJ1-4, with D perhaps TRBD1 (5 bases). The length of the CDR3 is 14 residues. Trimming took off 5 bases at V and 7 bases at J, with 14 bases between the two ends. Germline V gives CDR1 SGHVS, CDR2 FQNEAQ. CDR3 in DNA: TGTGCCAGCAGCCCTACAAGGGGCGGTGAAAAACTGTTTTTT. Translation: CASSPTRGGEKLFF.

The V and J genes are TRBV24-1 and TRBJ2-7; unclear D gene. V lost 4 bases and J lost 7, with 16 bases in between. Germline CDR1 is KGHDR and CDR2 is SFDVKD. The CDR3 length is 14 residues. The DNA for the CDR3 is TGTGCCACCAGTGACCACTGGGCCTACAATGAGCAGTACTTC. It yields the protein CATSDHWAYNEQYF.

This clonotype turned up a few times. The chain has TRBV6-2 or TRBV6-3 and TRBJ2-5; 10 positions match TRBD1. Trimming at V came to 6 bases and at J to 5 bases, leaving 9 bases not matched to a gene. This CDR3 spans 15 amino acids. The germline CDR1 and CDR2 sequences are MNHEY and SVGEGT. In DNA, the CDR3 is TGTGCCAGCAGCTTCGGACAGGGGGATCTGGAGACCCAGTACTTC. It translates to CASSFGQGDLETQYF.

The chain uses TRBV3-1 and TRBJ2-7; 7 nucleotides agree with TRBD1. Germline-derived CDR1 and CDR2 are LGHDT and YNNKEL (reference sequence). With 3 bases clipped from V and 3 bases from J, the junction kept 8 bases outside the gene matches. The CDR3 covers 15 residues. The DNA for the CDR3 is TGTGCCAGCAGCCAGCCGAACAGGGGTCTCTACGAGCAGTACTTC. Residues: CASSQPNRGLYEQYF.

Comment on this clonotype: The junction does not match germline at one end; this may be a read error. The gene calls are TRBV4-2 and TRBJ2-3; D gene ambiguous. The CDR3 loop spans 14 amino acids. Looked up from germline, CDR1 is LGHNA and CDR2 is YNFKEQ. Here the CDR3 reads CASNQETAGDTQYF. DNA of the CDR3: TGTGCCAGCAACCAAGAAACAGCTGGGGATACGCAGTATTTT.

CDR3 DNA: TGTGCCAACGATTCGACTAGCGGGCCCCGCTCAGGGGAGCAGTTCTTC. It codes for CANDSTSGPRSGEQFF. J is TRBJ2-1 and V is TRBV6-1; TRBD2 agrees at 10 bases. The CDR3 totals 16 residues. Germline lookup yields CDR1 MNHNS and CDR2 SASEGT. Trimming cost V 10 bases and J 10 bases; bases outside gene matches: 19.

The rearrangement joins TRBV13 to TRBJ2-7, with D tentatively TRBD1 (6 bases). Trimming removed 5 bases at V and 3 bases at J, with 17 bases between. This CDR3 has 15 residues. Germline loops: CDR1 PRHDT, CDR2 FYEKMQ (reference sequence). As DNA, the CDR3 is TGTGCCAGCAGCCCCGCCCCAGGGGCCGGCTACGAGCAGTACTTC. Protein product: CASSPAPGAGYEQYF.

The V call is TRBV28, the J call TRBJ2-1; D uncertain. This CDR3 spans 12 amino acids. Germline loops: CDR1 MDHEN, CDR2 SYDVKM. V was pared by 5 bases and J by 5 bases, with 7 bases between. This chain's CDR3 is CASSTWNNEQFF. The CDR3 bases are TGTGCCAGCAGTACTTGGAACAATGAGCAGTTCTTC.

In this sample, this clonotype turned up a few times. This chain uses TRBV20-1 with TRBJ2-3; D possibly corresponds to TRBD2 (5 bases). The germline V gene has CDR1 DFQATT and CDR2 SNEGSKA (reference sequence). The V end was cut by 3 bases, the J end by 4 bases, with 14 bases between. The CDR3 length is 14 residues. In nucleotides, the CDR3 is TGCAGTGCTAGCGGGAAATGGGGATCAGATACGCAGTATTTT. Its translation is CSASGKWGSDTQYF.

With respect to this clonotype: An end of the junction differs from the germline gene, which may be a read error. The chain carries TRBV29-1 and TRBJ1-1; D is unclear. This CDR3 spans 14 amino acids. The V gene's germline CDR1 is SQVTM and CDR2 ANQGSEA. Here the CDR3 reads CRVEGRRLNTEAFF. DNA for the CDR3: TGCAGAGTTGAAGGAAGGCGGCTGAACACTGAAGCTTTCTTT.

About this clonotype: This clone may be a read error of a much larger clone one base away. This chain links TRBV12-3 or TRBV12-4 with TRBJ2-3; D not resolved. V shed 6 bases and J shed 5 bases, with 15 bases lying between them. The CDR3 spans 14 residues. The CDR3 spells CASRDVIAGDTQYF. DNA of the CDR3: TGTGCCAGCAGGGACGTAATCGCTGGAGATACGCAGTATTTT.

The chain is built from TRBV7-2 and TRBJ1-5; D uncertain. Looked up from germline, CDR1 is SGHTA and CDR2 is FQGNSA. This CDR3 comprises 14 residues. V was pared by 5 bases and J by 7 bases, with 15 bases between. The CDR3 DNA is TGTGCCAGCAGCCCTCGTTGGGCAGGACAGCCCCAGCATTTT. It is translated as CASSPRWAGQPQHF. Variable domain in full (rest from reference TRBV7-2 and TRBJ1-5): GAGVSQSPSNKVTEKGKDVELRCDPISGHTALYWYRQSLGQGLEFLIYFQGNSAPDKSGLPSDRFSAERTGGSVSTLTIQRTQQEDSAVYLCASSPRWAGQPQHFGDGTRLSIL.

The V call is TRBV5-1, the J call TRBJ2-1, with a tentative D call TRBD1 (7 bases). The end of the DNA is better explained by TRBJ2-7, so the J call may be wrong. The CDR3 loop spans 14 amino acids. Germline V CDR1 and CDR2: SGHRS, YFSETQ. The CDR3 region is CASSGGTVYNEQYF. The CDR3 region has the DNA TGCGCCAGCAGCGGGGGGACAGTGTACAATGAGCAGTACTTC.

The chain combines TRBV18 with TRBJ2-7; TRBD1 might be the D (6 bases). V was shortened by 0 bases and J by 0 bases, with 15 bases between the two germline ends. Germline CDR1 reads KGHSH; CDR2 reads LQKENI. The length of the CDR3 is 17 residues. The CDR3 here is CASSPPDGGEASYEQYF. In DNA form, the CDR3 reads TGTGCCAGCTCACCACCCGATGGGGGCGAGGCCTCCTACGAGCAGTACTTC.

CDR3 coding DNA: TGTGCCAGCAGCTTACTGGGACAGGAAACAGATACGCAGTATTTT. It encodes CASSLLGQETDTQYF. This chain joins TRBV7-3 and TRBJ2-3; the match to TRBD1 covers 8 bases. CDR1 is SGHTA and CDR2 is FQGTGA in the germline V gene. V trimming: 2 bases; J trimming: 3 bases; junction bases outside the gene matches: 4. The CDR3 totals 15 residues.

The rearrangement joins TRBV24-1 to TRBJ2-7; possible D gene TRBD2, 5 bases. The CDR3 length is 15 residues. V lost 2 bases and J 2 bases, leaving 12 bases between the germline ends. Germline CDR1 reads KGHDR; CDR2 reads SFDVKD. CDR3 coding DNA: TGTGCCACCAGTGATTCGGACCGGAGGCCCTACGAGCAGTACTTC. It is translated as CATSDSDRRPYEQYF.

This chain joins TRBV20-1 and TRBJ2-1; perhaps TRBD2 as D (6 bases). V lost 0 bases and J lost 4, with 10 bases in between. This CDR3 has 14 residues. Germline V gene sequence: CDR1 DFQATT, CDR2 SNEGSKA (reference sequence). The CDR3 DNA reads as TGCAGTGCTAGAGATCTCGGGGGATACAATGAGCAGTTCTTC. Translation: CSARDLGGYNEQFF.

This clonotype was observed a few times. The chain joins TRBV5-1 to TRBJ1-1; D unresolved. V lost 4 bases and J 7 bases, leaving 11 bases between the germline ends. Germline assignment: CDR1 SGHRS and CDR2 YFSETQ. The CDR3 runs 12 residues. The CDR3 sequence: CASSHTQNEAFF. In DNA form, the CDR3 reads TGCGCCAGCAGCCATACACAGAATGAAGCTTTCTTT.

This clonotype turned up a few times. The chain couples TRBV29-1 to TRBJ1-2; tentative D call: TRBD1 (6 bases). The germline gives CDR1 SQVTM, CDR2 ANQGSEA. The CDR3 length is 16 residues. Trimming shortened V by 7 bases and J by 0 bases, and 21 bases separated the two germline ends. The CDR3 DNA sequence: TGCAGCGATGCGGGGGGGGGCTCGGGAACTAACTATGGCTACACCTTC. This gives the protein CSDAGGGSGTNYGYTF.

The J gene is TRBJ2-7, the V gene TRBV9; the D gene could be TRBD1 or TRBD2 (5 bases each). The V and J ends lost 4 bases and 0 bases respectively, with 14 bases between them. In germline, CDR1 is SGDLS, CDR2 YYNGEE. There are 15 residues in the CDR3. CDR3 loop: CASSQDTGTSYEQYF. The CDR3 coding sequence is TGTGCCAGCAGCCAAGATACCGGGACCTCCTACGAGCAGTACTTC.

This chain joins TRBV7-2 and TRBJ1-2, with D perhaps matching TRBD1 (5 bases). The germline CDR1 and CDR2 sequences are SGHTA and FQGNSA. The CDR3 is 15 residues long. V was pared by 5 bases and J by 0 bases, with 13 bases between. CDR3 DNA sequence: TGTGCCAGCAGCGCTATACAGGCCGCTAACTATGGCTACACCTTC. Translating it yields CASSAIQAANYGYTF.

This clonotype was detected a few times. The gene calls are TRBV20-1 and TRBJ2-7; D not certain. The CDR3 consists of 15 residues. Germline V gene data show CDR1 as DFQATT and CDR2 as SNEGSKA (reference sequence). Trimming stripped 3 bases from V and 1 base from J, with 16 bases between. DNA for the CDR3: TGCAGTGCTAGGGGTGCGGAGAACTTTTCCTACGAGCAGTACTTC. It specifies CSARGAENFSYEQYF.

This clonotype was detected only once. The chain carries TRBV27 and TRBJ2-1, with 10 bases identical to TRBD1. Germline values: CDR1 MNHEY, CDR2 SMNVEV (reference sequence). The V segment lost 7 bases and the J segment 6 bases; nucleotides outside the gene matches: 9. The CDR3 spans 15 residues. CDR3 sequence reads: CASITGQGSSNEQFF. DNA of the CDR3: TGTGCCAGCATCACGGGACAGGGGTCAAGCAATGAGCAGTTCTTC.

This clonotype showed up just a few times. V usage is TRBV7-2 and J usage is TRBJ2-7; D remains ambiguous. The CDR3 runs 14 residues. Germline CDR1 reads SGHTA; CDR2 reads FQGNSA. V was cut by 0 bases and J by 10 bases, with 16 bases left in between. CDR3 sequence (DNA): TGTGCCAGCAGCTTAGCGCGAGGCACAGAGAACCAGTACTTC. It specifies CASSLARGTENQYF.

This clonotype was observed many times. The gene calls are TRBV9 and TRBJ2-1; D unresolved. Germline lookup yields CDR1 SGDLS and CDR2 YYNGEE. CDR3 size: 13 residues. Trimming stripped 0 bases from V and 5 bases from J, with 6 bases between. The CDR3 loop is CASSVAGNNEQFF. CDR3 coding DNA: TGTGCCAGCAGCGTAGCCGGAAACAATGAGCAGTTCTTC.

The J gene is TRBJ1-2, the V gene TRBV6-6, with D hard to call. CDR3 length: 15 amino acids. The V gene lost 3 bases and the J gene lost 0 bases, with 11 bases spanning the gap. Germline V gives CDR1 MNHNY, CDR2 SVGAGI (reference sequence). The CDR3 DNA reads as TGTGCCAGCAGTTATTCTCGGGAATCTAACTATGGCTACACCTTC. Translating gives CASSYSRESNYGYTF.

This clonotype was seen a single time. The chain recombines TRBV7-9 with TRBJ2-1; D not certain. The length of the CDR3 is 12 residues. The germline V and J ends were trimmed by 1 base and 9 bases, with 7 bases remaining between them. CDR1 SEHNR and CDR2 FQNEAQ come from the germline V gene (reference sequence). The CDR3 loop reads CASSLGRFEQFF. The CDR3, as DNA: TGTGCCAGCAGCTTAGGACGGTTTGAGCAGTTCTTC. The full variable domain, with the rest looked up from reference TRBV7-9 and TRBJ2-1, is DTGVSQNPRHKITKRGQNVTFRCDPISEHNRLYWYRQTLGQGPEFLTYFQNEAQLEKSRLLSDRFSAERPKGSFSTLEIQRTEQGDSAMYLCASSLGRFEQFFGPGTRLTVL.